This T cell receptor beta chain comes out of a study of T cell clonality in common variable immunodeficiency. The CDR3 is 16 amino acids. After removal of 5 bases from V and 6 bases from J, the junction contained 12 bases not matched to a gene. The germline CDR1 and CDR2 sequences are SGHVS and FNYEAQ. General observations from the study: Authors noted CVID clonality's cause needs subpopulation repertoire sequencing. Fewer deletions and N-nucleotide insertions were reportedly seen in common variable immunodeficiency TCR beta sequences. Fewer TCRbeta clones were shared among CVID subjects than controls.

Sequencing was performed with immunoSEQ multiplex PCR; in TCRdb, only in-frame clones are kept and a portion is missing. This sample carries tens of thousands of clones, none of them present only once. There are many counts of this clone. Its antigen remains unknown. Read sequence stops 3 residues before the CDR3 end, and the germline J gene provides the missing end. The source material was peripheral blood mononuclear cells. This clonotype was sampled from a person aged 18-70 years in good health. The genes are TRBV7-6 and TRBJ2-2; 7 bases map to TRBD2. CDR3 bases read: TGTGCCAGCAGCCCCCGGGGGGTGAGTGGTCCCGGGGAG. Its translation is CASSPRGVSGPGE. The entire CDR3 protein is CASSPRGVSGPGELFF.